A single sample is the source of the 4 T cell receptor beta chains below, sequenced in a study of PD-L1 blockade in urothelial cancer. Only in-frame clones appear in the TCRdb table, and some are missing; sequencing was by immunoSEQ multiplex PCR. The table includes about 40,000 clones, about four fifths detected once. Material: PBMCs, obtained around atezolizumab (anti-PD-L1) treatment. These receptors all come from a man in his sixties with urothelial cancer.

The chain has TRBV19 and TRBJ1-1; D is perhaps TRBD1 (6 bases). CDR1 is LNHDA, CDR2 SQIVND, per germline (reference sequence). The CDR3 consists of 13 residues. Trimming took 6 bases from V and 5 from J, leaving 13 bases between them. The CDR3 region has the DNA TGTGCCAGTAGATTACAGGGAGGGACTGAAGCTTTCTTT. This gives the protein CASRLQGGTEAFF.

This rearrangement joins TRBV9 to TRBJ2-2; 10 bases match TRBD2. The V gene end was trimmed by 4 bases and the J gene end by 7 bases; junction bases not matched to a gene: 10. Germline V gives CDR1 SGDLS, CDR2 YYNGEE. This CDR3 contains 16 residues. CDR3 in DNA: TGTGCCAGCAGCCCTCGGTCCGGGACTAGCGACGGGGAGCTGTTTTTT. It yields the protein CASSPRSGTSDGELFF.

The rearrangement links TRBV7-2 to TRBJ2-5; 10 bases agree with TRBD2. This CDR3 region has 15 residues. The V and J ends lost 1 base and 6 bases, in that order; junction bases with no gene match: 5. Germline CDR1 is SGHTA and CDR2 is FQGNSA. In DNA form, the CDR3 reads TGTGCCAGCAGCTTAGAAAGCGGGAGGGCCAAGACCCAGTACTTC. Protein: CASSLESGRAKTQYF.

CDR3 DNA: TGTGCCAGCAACTTACAAGGGGGGAACACCGGGGAGCTGTTTTTT. This translates into CASNLQGGNTGELFF. This rearrangement joins TRBV5-4 to TRBJ2-2; tentative D call: TRBD1 (6 bases). This CDR3 has 15 amino acids. The germline gives CDR1 SGHNT, CDR2 YYREEE (reference sequence). The V end lost 6 bases, the J end lost 1 base, and 13 bases lay between the germline ends. The entire variable domain, with the rest obtained from reference TRBV5-4 and TRBJ2-2, is as follows: ETGVTQSPTHLIKTRGQQVTLRCSSQSGHNTVSWYQQALGQGPQFIFQYYREEENGRGNFPPRFSGLQFPNYSSELNVNALELDDSALYLCASNLQGGNTGELFFGEGSRLTVL.